The T cell receptor (beta chain) described here comes from a study of cytotoxic CD8 clonotypes in ibrutinib-treated CLL. The CDR3 has 13 amino acids. From germline, CDR1 is SGHNT and CDR2 YENEEA. This table comes from immunoSEQ multiplex PCR, and its TCRdb copy is limited to in-frame clones, with some not included. The sample consists of tens of thousands of clones, 49% of them appearing once. The clonotype was recovered from a human donor with chronic lymphocytic leukemia. This specimen consisted of PBMCs, obtained before ibrutinib treatment. The chain combines TRBV11-3 with TRBJ2-3, with D unclear. The DNA end lines up better with TRBJ1-5; the J call may be wrong. The CDR3 sequence: CASSLLGSRPQHF. The DNA of the CDR3 is TGTGCCAGCAGCTTATTGGGGAGCCGCCCGCAGCATTTT.